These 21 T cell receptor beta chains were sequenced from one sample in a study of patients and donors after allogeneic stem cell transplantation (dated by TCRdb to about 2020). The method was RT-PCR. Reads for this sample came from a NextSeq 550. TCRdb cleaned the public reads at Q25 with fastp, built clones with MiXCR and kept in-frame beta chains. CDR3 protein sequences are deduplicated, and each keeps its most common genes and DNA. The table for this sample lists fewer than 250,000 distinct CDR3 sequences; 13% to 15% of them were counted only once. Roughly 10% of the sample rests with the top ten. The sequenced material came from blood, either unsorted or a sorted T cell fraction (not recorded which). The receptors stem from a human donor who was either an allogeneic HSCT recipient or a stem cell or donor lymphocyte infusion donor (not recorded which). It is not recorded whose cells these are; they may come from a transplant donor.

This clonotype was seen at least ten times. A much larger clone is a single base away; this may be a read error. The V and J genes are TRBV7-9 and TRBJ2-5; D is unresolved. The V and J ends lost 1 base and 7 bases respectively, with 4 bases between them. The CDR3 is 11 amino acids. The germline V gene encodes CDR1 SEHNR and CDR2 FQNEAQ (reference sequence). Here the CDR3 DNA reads TGTGCCAGCAGCTTAGAAGGGACCCAGTACTTC. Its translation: CASSLEGTQYF.

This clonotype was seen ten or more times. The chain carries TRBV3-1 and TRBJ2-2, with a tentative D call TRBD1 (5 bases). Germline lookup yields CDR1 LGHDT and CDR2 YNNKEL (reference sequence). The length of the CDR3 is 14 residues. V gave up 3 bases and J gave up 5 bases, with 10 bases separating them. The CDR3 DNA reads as TGTGCCAGCAGCCAGGTGACAGCTACCGGGGAGCTGTTTTTT. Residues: CASSQVTATGELFF. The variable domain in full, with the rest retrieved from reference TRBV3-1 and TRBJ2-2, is DTAVSQTPKYLVTQMGNDKSIKCEQNLGHDTMYWYKQDSKKFLKIMFSYNNKELIINETVPNRFSPKSPDKAHLNLHINSLELGDSAVYFCASSQVTATGELFFGEGSRLTVL.

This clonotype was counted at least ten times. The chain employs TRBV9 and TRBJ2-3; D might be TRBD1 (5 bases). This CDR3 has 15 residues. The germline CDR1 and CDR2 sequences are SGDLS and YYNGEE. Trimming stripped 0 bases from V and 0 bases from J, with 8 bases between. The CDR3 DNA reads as TGTGCCAGCAGCGTAGAAGGGGCTAGCACAGATACGCAGTATTTT. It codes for CASSVEGASTDTQYF. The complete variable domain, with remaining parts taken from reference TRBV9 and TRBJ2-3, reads DSGVTQTPKHLITATGQRVTLRCSPRSGDLSVYWYQQSLDQGLQFLIQYYNGEERAKGNILERFSAQQFPDLHSELNLSSLELGDSALYFCASSVEGASTDTQYFGPGTRLTVL.

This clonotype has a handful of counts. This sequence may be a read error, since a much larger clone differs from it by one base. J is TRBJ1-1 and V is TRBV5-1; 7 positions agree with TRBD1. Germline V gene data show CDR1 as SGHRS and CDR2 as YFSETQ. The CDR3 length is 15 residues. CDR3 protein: CTSSKRGQQNTEAFF. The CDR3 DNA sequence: TGCACCAGCAGCAAAAGGGGACAGCAGAACACTGAAGCTTTCTTT.

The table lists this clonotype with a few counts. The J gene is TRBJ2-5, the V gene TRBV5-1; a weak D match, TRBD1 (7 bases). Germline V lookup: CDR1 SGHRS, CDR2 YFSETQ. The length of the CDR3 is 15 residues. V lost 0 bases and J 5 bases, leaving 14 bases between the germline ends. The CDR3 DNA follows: TGCGCCAGCAGCTTGGGAGGAGGGGGCTCCGAGACCCAGTACTTC. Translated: CASSLGGGGSETQYF.

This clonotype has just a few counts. The CDR3 reads CSASEQSYGYTF. The CDR3 DNA sequence: TGCAGTGCTAGTGAACAGTCCTATGGCTACACCTTC. This chain connects TRBV20-1 to TRBJ1-2; D gene uncertain. Per the germline V gene, CDR1 is DFQATT and CDR2 is SNEGSKA (reference sequence). CDR3 length: 12 residues. Between the trimmed V and J ends, which lost 3 bases and 4 bases, there was a span of 9 bases.

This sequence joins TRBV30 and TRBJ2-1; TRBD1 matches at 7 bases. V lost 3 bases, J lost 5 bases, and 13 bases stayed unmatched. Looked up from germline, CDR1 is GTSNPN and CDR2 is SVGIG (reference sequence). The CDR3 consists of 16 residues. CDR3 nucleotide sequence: TGTGCCTGGAGGCTACTCTCCGGGACAGTCAACAATGAGCAGTTCTTC. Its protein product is CAWRLLSGTVNNEQFF.

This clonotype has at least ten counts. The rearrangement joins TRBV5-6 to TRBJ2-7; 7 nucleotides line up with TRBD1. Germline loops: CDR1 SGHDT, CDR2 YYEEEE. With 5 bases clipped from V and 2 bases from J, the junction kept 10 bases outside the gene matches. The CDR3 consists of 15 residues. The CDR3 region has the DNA TGTGCCAGCAGTAAGCCGGGGACAGCCACCTACGAGCAGTACTTC. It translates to CASSKPGTATYEQYF.

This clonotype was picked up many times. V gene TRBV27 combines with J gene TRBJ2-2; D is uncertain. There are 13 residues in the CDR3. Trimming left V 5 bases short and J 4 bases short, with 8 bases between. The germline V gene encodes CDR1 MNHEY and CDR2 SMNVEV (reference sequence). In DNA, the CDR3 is TGTGCCAGCAGTAGACCGAGCACCGGGGAGCTGTTTTTT. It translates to CASSRPSTGELFF.

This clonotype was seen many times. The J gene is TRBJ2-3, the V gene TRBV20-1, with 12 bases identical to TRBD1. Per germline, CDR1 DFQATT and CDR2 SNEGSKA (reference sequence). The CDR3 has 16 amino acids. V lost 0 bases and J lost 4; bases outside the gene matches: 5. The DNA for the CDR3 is TGCAGTGCTAGAGACCCGGGACAGGGGGCTCCAGATACGCAGTATTTT. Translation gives CSARDPGQGAPDTQYF.

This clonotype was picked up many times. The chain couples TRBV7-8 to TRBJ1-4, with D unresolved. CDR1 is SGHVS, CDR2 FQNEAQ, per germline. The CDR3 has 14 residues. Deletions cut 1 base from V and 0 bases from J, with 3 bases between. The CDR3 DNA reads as TGTGCCAGCAGCTTAGAGACAACTAATGAAAAACTGTTTTTT. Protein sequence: CASSLETTNEKLFF.

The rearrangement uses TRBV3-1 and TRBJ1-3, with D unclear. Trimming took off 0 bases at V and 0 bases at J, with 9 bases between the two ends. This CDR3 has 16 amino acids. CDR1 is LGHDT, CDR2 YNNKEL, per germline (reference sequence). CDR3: CASSQDSGSSGNTIYF. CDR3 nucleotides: TGTGCCAGCAGCCAAGATAGCGGCAGCTCTGGAAACACCATATATTTT.

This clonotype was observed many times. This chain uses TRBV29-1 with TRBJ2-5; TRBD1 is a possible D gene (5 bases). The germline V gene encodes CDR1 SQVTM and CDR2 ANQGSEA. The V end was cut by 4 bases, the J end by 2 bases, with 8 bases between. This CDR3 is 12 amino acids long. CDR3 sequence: CSVGQNQETQYF. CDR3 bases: TGCAGCGTTGGACAGAATCAAGAGACCCAGTACTTC.

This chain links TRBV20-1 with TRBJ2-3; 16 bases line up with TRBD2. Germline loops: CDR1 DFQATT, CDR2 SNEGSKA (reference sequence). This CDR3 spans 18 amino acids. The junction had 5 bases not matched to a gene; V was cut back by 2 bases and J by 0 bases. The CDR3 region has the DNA TGCAGTGCTAGACCGGGACTAGCGGGGGGGAAAAGCACAGATACGCAGTATTTT. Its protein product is CSARPGLAGGKSTDTQYF.

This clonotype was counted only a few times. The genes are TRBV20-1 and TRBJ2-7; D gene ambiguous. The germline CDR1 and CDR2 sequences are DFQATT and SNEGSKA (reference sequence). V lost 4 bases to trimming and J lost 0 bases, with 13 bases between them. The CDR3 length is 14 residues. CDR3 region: CSANWGQSSYEQYF. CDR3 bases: TGCAGTGCTAATTGGGGTCAGAGCTCCTACGAGCAGTACTTC.

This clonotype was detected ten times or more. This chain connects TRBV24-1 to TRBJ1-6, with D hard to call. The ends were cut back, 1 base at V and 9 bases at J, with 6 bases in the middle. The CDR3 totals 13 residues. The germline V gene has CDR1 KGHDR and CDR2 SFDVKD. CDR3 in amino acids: CATSDFDGSPLHF. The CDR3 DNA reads TGTGCCACCAGTGATTTTGACGGTTCACCCCTCCACTTT.

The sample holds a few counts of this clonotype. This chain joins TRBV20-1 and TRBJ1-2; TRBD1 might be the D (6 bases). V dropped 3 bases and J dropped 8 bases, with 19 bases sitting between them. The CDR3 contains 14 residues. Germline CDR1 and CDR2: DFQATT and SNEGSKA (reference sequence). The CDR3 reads CSARDPTGPGGYTF. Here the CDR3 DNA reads TGCAGTGCTAGGGACCCGACAGGACCGGGGGGCTACACCTTC.

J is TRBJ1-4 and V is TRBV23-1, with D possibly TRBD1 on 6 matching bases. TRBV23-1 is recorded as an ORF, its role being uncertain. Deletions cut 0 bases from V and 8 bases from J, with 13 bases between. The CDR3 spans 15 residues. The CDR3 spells CASSQSSQGREKLFF. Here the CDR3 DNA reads TGCGCCAGCAGTCAATCAAGCCAGGGGCGAGAAAAACTGTTTTTT.

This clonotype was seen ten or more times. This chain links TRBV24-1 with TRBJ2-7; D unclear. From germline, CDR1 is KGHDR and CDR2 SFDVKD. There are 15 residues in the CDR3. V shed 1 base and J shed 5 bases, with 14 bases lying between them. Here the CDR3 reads CATSDFGRRLHEQYF. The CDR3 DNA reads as TGTGCCACCAGTGATTTTGGTCGTCGCCTCCACGAGCAGTACTTC.

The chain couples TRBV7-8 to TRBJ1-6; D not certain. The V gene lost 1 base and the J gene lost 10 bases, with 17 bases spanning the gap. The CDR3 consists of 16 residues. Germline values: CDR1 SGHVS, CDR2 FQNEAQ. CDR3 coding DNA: TGTGCCAGCAGCTTAGACGTGGCCCCAAATCGATCACCCCTCCACTTT. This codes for CASSLDVAPNRSPLHF.

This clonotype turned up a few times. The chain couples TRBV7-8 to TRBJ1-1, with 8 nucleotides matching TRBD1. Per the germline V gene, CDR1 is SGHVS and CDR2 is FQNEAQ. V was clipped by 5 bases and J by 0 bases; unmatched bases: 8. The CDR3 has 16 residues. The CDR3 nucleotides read TGTGCCAGCAGCCCGCGGACAGGGAGAATGAACACTGAAGCTTTCTTT. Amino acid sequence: CASSPRTGRMNTEAFF.